Listed below are T cell receptor beta chains from one sample, sequenced in a study of T cells in localized non-small cell lung cancer. Profiling relied on immunoSEQ multiplex PCR, and the TCRdb table lists in-frame clones only, not all of them. This sample has 55,000 to 65,000 clones, with about 90% found just once. The sequencing here drew on peripheral blood, taken before any cancer treatment. All receptors come from a man aged 35 to 69 with stage I squamous cell lung carcinoma. The CDR3 runs from the conserved cysteine through the conserved F or W. A D gene is named only where the DNA matches it firmly. Only part of the rows carry a size: once, few, many, or a class if the clone is expanded.

j_gene: TRBJ2-3
v_gene: TRBV4-3
d_gene: TRBD1
abundance: .
CDR3aa: CASSQGGGLGDGSADTQYF
CDR3nt: TGCGCCAGCAGCCAAGGAGGGGGCCTGGGAGACGGAAGTGCAGATACGCAGTATTTT

j_gene: TRBJ2-5
v_gene: TRBV2
d_gene: .
abundance: .
CDR3aa: CASRRSGGQETQYF
CDR3nt: TGTGCCAGCAGGCGTTCCGGGGGGCAGGAGACCCAGTACTTC

j_gene: TRBJ1-3
v_gene: TRBV6-5
d_gene: .
abundance: few
CDR3aa: CASRGDRSSGNTIYF
CDR3nt: TGTGCCAGCAGGGGGGACCGCAGCTCTGGAAACACCATATATTTT

j_gene: TRBJ1-1
v_gene: TRBV30
d_gene: .
abundance: once
CDR3aa: CAWSVRSRGDTEAFF
CDR3nt: TGTGCCTGGAGTGTCCGTTCGAGGGGAGACACTGAAGCTTTCTTT

j_gene: TRBJ1-1
v_gene: TRBV7-9
d_gene: .
abundance: .
CDR3aa: CASRPGQLNTEAFF
CDR3nt: TGTGCCAGCAGGCCGGGACAATTAAACACTGAAGCTTTCTTT

j_gene: TRBJ2-7
v_gene: TRBV2
d_gene: .
abundance: few
CDR3aa: CASSGQFYTF
CDR3nt: TGTGCCAGCAGTGGCCAATTCTATACCTTC

j_gene: TRBJ1-2
v_gene: TRBV5-4
d_gene: TRBD1
abundance: .
CDR3aa: CASSLESPGQTYGYTF
CDR3nt: TGTGCCAGCAGCTTGGAGTCCCCGGGACAGACGTATGGCTACACCTTC

j_gene: TRBJ2-7
v_gene: TRBV10-1
d_gene: TRBD1
abundance: .
CDR3aa: CASSDGTGVHEQYF
CDR3nt: TGCGCCAGCAGTGATGGGACAGGGGTCCACGAGCAGTACTTC

j_gene: TRBJ2-3
v_gene: TRBV14
d_gene: TRBD2
abundance: few
CDR3aa: CASSRGRGEDTQYF
CDR3nt: TGTGCCAGCAGCCGTGGGAGGGGAGAGGATACGCAGTATTTT

j_gene: TRBJ2-3
v_gene: TRBV6-6
d_gene: TRBD2
abundance: .
CDR3aa: CASSYSGTSGTDTQYF
CDR3nt: TGTGCCAGCAGTTACTCGGGGACTAGCGGCACAGATACGCAGTATTTT

j_gene: TRBJ1-5
v_gene: TRBV29-1
d_gene: .
abundance: .
CDR3aa: CSVQGSNQPQHF
CDR3nt: TGCAGCGTACAGGGTAGCAATCAGCCCCAGCATTTT

j_gene: TRBJ2-7
v_gene: TRBV7-8
d_gene: TRBD2
abundance: .
CDR3aa: CASSLTSGSTPHEQYF
CDR3nt: TGTGCCAGCAGCCTGACTAGCGGGAGCACTCCCCACGAGCAGTACTTC

j_gene: TRBJ2-3
v_gene: TRBV7-9
d_gene: TRBD2
abundance: .
CDR3aa: CASSRTSGRMSDTQYF
CDR3nt: TGTGCCAGCAGCCGCACTAGCGGGAGGATGTCAGATACGCAGTATTTT

j_gene: TRBJ2-4
v_gene: TRBV6-1
d_gene: .
abundance: .
CDR3aa: CASRDSYIQYF
CDR3nt: TGTGCCAGCAGGGACTCATACATTCAGTACTTC

j_gene: TRBJ1-3
v_gene: TRBV5-3
d_gene: .
abundance: .
CDR3aa: CARSLDRFSLSSGNTIYF
CDR3nt: TGTGCCAGAAGTTTAGACAGGTTCTCCTTGAGCTCTGGAAACACCATATATTTT

j_gene: TRBJ2-1
v_gene: TRBV7-3
d_gene: .
abundance: once
CDR3aa: CASSLGGTDYNEQFF
CDR3nt: TGTGCCAGCAGCTTGGGCGGGACCGATTACAATGAGCAGTTCTTC

j_gene: TRBJ2-1
v_gene: TRBV7-2
d_gene: TRBD2
abundance: .
CDR3aa: CASSSQTSGSRFF
CDR3nt: TGTGCCAGCAGCTCGCAGACTAGCGGGAGCAGATTCTTC

j_gene: TRBJ2-2
v_gene: TRBV23-1
d_gene: .
abundance: once
CDR3aa: CASSITGRELFF
CDR3nt: TGCGCCAGCAGTATCACAGGGCGGGAGCTGTTTTTT

j_gene: TRBJ2-1
v_gene: TRBV25-1
d_gene: TRBD2
abundance: few
CDR3aa: CASSVFVAGTSNEQFF
CDR3nt: TGTGCCAGCAGTGTTTTCGTAGCGGGCACCTCCAATGAGCAGTTCTTC

j_gene: TRBJ2-6
v_gene: TRBV9
d_gene: .
abundance: .
CDR3aa: CASSDLRGANVLTF
CDR3nt: TGTGCCAGCAGCGATCTAAGGGGGGCCAACGTCCTGACTTTC

j_gene: TRBJ1-1
v_gene: TRBV19
d_gene: .
abundance: .
CDR3aa: CARDSPFPNTEAFF
CDR3nt: TGTGCCAGGGACTCCCCTTTCCCGAACACTGAAGCTTTCTTT

j_gene: TRBJ2-5
v_gene: TRBV18
d_gene: TRBD2
abundance: .
CDR3aa: CASSPLTSGSRRETQYF
CDR3nt: TGTGCCAGCTCACCACTGACTAGCGGGTCCCGACGGGAGACCCAGTACTTC